The entry that follows covers one T cell receptor (beta chain) sequence. No cognate antigen has been identified for it. Nothing much larger sits one base from this clone, and base qualities are not available. This sample stems from a study of vaccination and CD4 T cells after COVID-19 (dated by TCRdb to 2022 to 2024). Regarding the study in general: Convalescent patients had a positive SARS-CoV-2 result on nasal swab PCR, and of these patients, several had mild disease and one had severe disease. In the convalescent cohort there were six males and four females, among whom were two Hispanic individuals, seven Caucasians, two Asians and one multiracial person. Participants received two doses of either the Pfizer-BioNTech BNT162b2 vaccine (n=8) or the Moderna mRNA-1273 vaccine (n=2). Post-COVID blood samples from convalescent patients were collected a median of around 100 days after diagnosis, with a range of 35 to 161 days. Post-vaccine blood samples were collected a median of approximately 68 days after the second vaccine dose, ranging from about 13 to 241 days. The cultures were stimulated with overlapping spike peptide pools from SARS-CoV-2 and from the common cold coronaviruses HCoV-NL63, HCoV-OC43 and HCoV-229E. Control cultures received a CEFX viral epitope pool as the positive control, an HIV-1 Nef peptide pool as the negative control, or no peptide. The spike-specific CD4+ TCR repertoire was compared before and after mRNA vaccination in over 9 COVID-19 convalescent patients and a few infection-naive healthy vaccine recipients.

The receptor library was made with PCR. DNA from cultured CD4+ T cells was subjected to TCR sequencing with the Oncomine TCR Beta short-read assay at the Johns Hopkins FTIC core. The QIAamp micro DNA kit was used to extract genomic DNA from the cultured CD4+ T cells. Oncomine TCR Beta libraries from cultured CD4+ T cells were pooled using unique dual indexes and sequenced on an Illumina iSeq 100. As for the authors' bioinformatics: Non-productive sequences were removed, and CDR3s that did not start with C, did not end with F or W, or were shorter than 7 amino acids were discarded. The MANAFEST web application identified antigen-specific clonotypes by comparing peptide-stimulated wells against reference wells and other culture wells. To be called positive, a clone needed an FDR below 0.05, an odds ratio above 5, and a productive frequency above 0.1% in at least two of three replicate wells. Cross-reactive clonotypes were defined as significantly expanded in both SARS-CoV-2 spike wells and at least one common cold coronavirus spike condition. Similarity between CDR3 sequences was evaluated in R version 3.6.1 using Levenshtein distances (stringdist) and unrooted phylogenetic trees (ape). Using fastp trimming at Q25 and MiXCR clonotype assembly, TCRdb reanalyzed the public sequencing data and kept in-frame beta chains. Every entry covers one CDR3 protein and lists the most common genes and DNA from its rows. These V and J calls derive from TCRdb rather than the authors' analysis. The sample contains 4,000 to 5,000 distinct CDR3 sequences, 37% of them found a single time. The top ten constitute over 50% of the sample.

Here is what the overall study found, with its caveats: Among convalescent patients, a median about 86% of the SARS-CoV-2-reactive clones seen after vaccination appeared only after vaccination, which suggests priming specific to the vaccine. The median count of SARS-CoV-2-reactive clonotypes went up from 20 to 25 after infection to about 41 after vaccination, although the change was not significant. Nearly all vaccine-specific clones in convalescent patients (304 of 307) were mono-reactive for SARS-CoV-2 spike rather than cross-reactive with common cold coronaviruses. Relatively few convalescent patients were included in the study, and early timepoints after natural infection were not analyzed.

The sample's treatment or condition label, in plain terms: roughly 10-day PBMC culture with coronavirus spike peptide pools or control peptides (ViraFEST assay). The study used the ViraFEST assay, which expanded antigen-specific T cells with peptide pools and then identified expanded clonotypes by TCR sequencing. The convalescent patients' positive SARS-CoV-2 PCR tests fell between March and December 2020, which was before the Alpha, Beta and Delta variants emerged in the United States. PBMCs were cultured at fewer than 2.5 million per well in IMDM supplemented with 5% human AB serum and around 10 IU/ml IL-2, with approximately 11 ug/ml peptide pools added. On days 3 and 7, half of the culture medium was replaced with fresh IL-2-containing medium. After 10 days of culture, CD4+ T cells were isolated by negative selection using the EasySep CD4+ T cell isolation kit. Ficoll-Paque Plus gradient centrifugation was used to isolate PBMCs from whole blood, and the isolated PBMCs were then either used fresh or cryopreserved at -140C. Culture conditions were generally each tested in triplicate wells.

V and J lose 4 bases and 0 bases, and a span of 12 bases separates them. Looking up the germline V gene yields CDR1 SGHVS and CDR2 FQNEAQ. The CDR3 numbers 16 residues from cysteine through phenylalanine. Only the CDR3 region is kept as DNA, spanning 48 bases read in frame from base 1. This material consisted of CD4+ T cells from blood, cultured in vitro, taken after SARS-CoV-2 vaccination. Recombination linked TRBV7-8 to TRBJ1-4; the D gene is perhaps TRBD1, from 6 matching bases. The origin of this receptor is a human donor who had recovered from COVID-19. The CDR3 amino acid sequence is: CASSYQTGATNEKLFF. The DNA sequence follows: TGTGCCAGCAGCTACCAGACAGGCGCAACTAATGAAAAACTGTTTTTT.